This T cell receptor (beta chain) was sequenced for a study of control samples from healthy donors and cancer patients. Germline CDR1 and CDR2: SNHLY and FYNNEI. The CDR3 is 13 amino acids. V was pared by 5 bases and J by 1 base, with 8 bases between. The protocol was immunoSEQ multiplex PCR, while the TCRdb copy is restricted to in-frame clones and leaves out a portion. The sample records 90,000 to 130,000 clones, approximately 90% being singletons. Source material: PBMCs. This receptor was identified in a woman aged 60 to 75 with lung cancer. The chain joins TRBV2 to TRBJ1-1; possible D gene TRBD1, 5 bases. CDR3 residues: CASSSDRNTEAFF. CDR3 DNA: TGTGCCAGCAGTTCAGACAGGAACACTGAAGCTTTCTTT.